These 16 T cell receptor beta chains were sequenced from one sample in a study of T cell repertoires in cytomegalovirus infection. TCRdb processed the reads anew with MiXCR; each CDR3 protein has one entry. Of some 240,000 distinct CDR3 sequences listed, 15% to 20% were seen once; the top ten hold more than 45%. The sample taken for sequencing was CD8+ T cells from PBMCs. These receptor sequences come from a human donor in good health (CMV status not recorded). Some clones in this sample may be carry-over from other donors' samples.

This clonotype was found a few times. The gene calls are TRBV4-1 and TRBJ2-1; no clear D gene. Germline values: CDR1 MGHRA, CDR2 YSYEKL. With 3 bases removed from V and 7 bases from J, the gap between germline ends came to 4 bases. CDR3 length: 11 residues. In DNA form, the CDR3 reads TGCGCCAGCAGCCAGCAGAATGAGCAGTTCTTC. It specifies CASSQQNEQFF.

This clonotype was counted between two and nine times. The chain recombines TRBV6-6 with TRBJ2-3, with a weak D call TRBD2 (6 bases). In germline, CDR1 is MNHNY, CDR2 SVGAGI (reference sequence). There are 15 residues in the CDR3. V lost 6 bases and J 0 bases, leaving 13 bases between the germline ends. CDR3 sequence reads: CASRIPGLSTDTQYF. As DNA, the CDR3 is TGTGCCAGCAGAATACCGGGACTTAGCACAGATACGCAGTATTTT.

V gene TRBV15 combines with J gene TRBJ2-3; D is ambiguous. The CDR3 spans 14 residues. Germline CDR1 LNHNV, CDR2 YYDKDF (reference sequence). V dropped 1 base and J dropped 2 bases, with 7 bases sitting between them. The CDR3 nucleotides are TGTGCCACCAGCAGAGTTCCCGACACAGATACGCAGTATTTT. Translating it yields CATSRVPDTDTQYF.

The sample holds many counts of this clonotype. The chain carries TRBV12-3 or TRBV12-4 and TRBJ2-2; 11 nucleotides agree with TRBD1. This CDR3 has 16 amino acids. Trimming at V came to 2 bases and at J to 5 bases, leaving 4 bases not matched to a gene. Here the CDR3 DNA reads TGTGCCAGCAGTTTATACGGGACAGGGGGTACCGGGGAGCTGTTTTTT. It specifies CASSLYGTGGTGELFF.

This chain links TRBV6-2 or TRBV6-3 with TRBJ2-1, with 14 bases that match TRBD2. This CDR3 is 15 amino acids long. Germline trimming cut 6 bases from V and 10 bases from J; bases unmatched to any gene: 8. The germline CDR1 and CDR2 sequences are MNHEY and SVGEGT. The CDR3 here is CASSQPGTSGGEQFF. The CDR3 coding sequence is TGTGCCAGCAGCCAACCCGGGACTAGCGGGGGAGAGCAGTTCTTC.

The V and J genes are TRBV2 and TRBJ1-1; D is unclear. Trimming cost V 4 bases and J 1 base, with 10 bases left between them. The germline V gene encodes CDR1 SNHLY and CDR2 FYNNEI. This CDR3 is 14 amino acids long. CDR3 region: CASSAWATNTEAFF. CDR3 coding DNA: TGTGCCAGCAGTGCCTGGGCCACGAACACTGAAGCTTTCTTT.

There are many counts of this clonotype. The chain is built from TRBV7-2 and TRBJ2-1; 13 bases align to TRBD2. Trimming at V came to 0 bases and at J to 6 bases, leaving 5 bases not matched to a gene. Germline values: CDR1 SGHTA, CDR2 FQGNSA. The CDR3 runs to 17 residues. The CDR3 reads CASSLARTSGGVNEQFF. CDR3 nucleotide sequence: TGTGCCAGCAGCTTAGCGCGAACTAGCGGGGGGGTCAATGAGCAGTTCTTC.

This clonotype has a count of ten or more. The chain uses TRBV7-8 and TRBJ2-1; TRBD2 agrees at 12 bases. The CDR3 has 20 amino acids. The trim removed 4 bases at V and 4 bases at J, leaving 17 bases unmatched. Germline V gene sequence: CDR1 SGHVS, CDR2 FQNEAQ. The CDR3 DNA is TGTGCCAGCAGCTCCATCGTAGGTCTAGCGGGGGGGCCTCAGTACAATGAGCAGTTCTTC. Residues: CASSSIVGLAGGPQYNEQFF. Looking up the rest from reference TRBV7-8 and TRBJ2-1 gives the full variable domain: GAGVSQSPRYKVAKRGQDVALRCDPISGHVSLFWYQQALGQGPEFLTYFQNEAQLDKSGLPSDRFFAERPEGSVSTLKIQRTQQEDSAVYLCASSSIVGLAGGPQYNEQFFGPGTRLTVL.

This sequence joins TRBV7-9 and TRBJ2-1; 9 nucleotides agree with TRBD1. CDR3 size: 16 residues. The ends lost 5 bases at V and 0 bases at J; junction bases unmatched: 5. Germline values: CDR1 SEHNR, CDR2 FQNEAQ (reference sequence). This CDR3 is CASSPRTGVSYNEQFF. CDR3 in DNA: TGTGCCAGCAGCCCGCGGACAGGGGTCTCCTACAATGAGCAGTTCTTC.

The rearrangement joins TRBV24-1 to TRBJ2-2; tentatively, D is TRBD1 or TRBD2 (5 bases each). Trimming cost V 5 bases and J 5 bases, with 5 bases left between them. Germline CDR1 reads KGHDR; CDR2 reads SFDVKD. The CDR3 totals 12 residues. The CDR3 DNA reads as TGTGCCACCAGTGGGGGGACCGGGGAGCTGTTTTTT. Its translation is CATSGGTGELFF.

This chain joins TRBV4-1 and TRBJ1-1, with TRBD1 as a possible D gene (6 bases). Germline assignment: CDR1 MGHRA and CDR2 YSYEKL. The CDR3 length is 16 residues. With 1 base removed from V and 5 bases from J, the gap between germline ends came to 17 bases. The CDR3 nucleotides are TGCGCCAGCAGCCAAGGTTGGGGGGCAGGGAATACTGAAGCTTTCTTT. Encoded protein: CASSQGWGAGNTEAFF.

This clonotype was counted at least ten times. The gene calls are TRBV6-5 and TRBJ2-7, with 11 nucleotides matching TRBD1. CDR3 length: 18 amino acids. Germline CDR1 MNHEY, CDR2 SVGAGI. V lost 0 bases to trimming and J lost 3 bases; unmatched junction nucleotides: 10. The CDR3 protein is CASSYSEQPGTGGYEQYF. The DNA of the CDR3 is TGTGCCAGCAGTTACTCCGAACAACCCGGGACAGGGGGCTACGAGCAGTACTTC.

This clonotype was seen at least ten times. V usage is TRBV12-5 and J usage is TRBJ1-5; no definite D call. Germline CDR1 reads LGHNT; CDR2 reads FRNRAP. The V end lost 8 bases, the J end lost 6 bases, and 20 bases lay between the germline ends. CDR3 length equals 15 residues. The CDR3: CASPPRPISGQPQHF. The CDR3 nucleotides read TGTGCTAGTCCGCCCCGGCCTATATCGGGTCAGCCCCAGCATTTT. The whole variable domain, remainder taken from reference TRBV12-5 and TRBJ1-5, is DARVTQTPRHKVTEMGQEVTMRCQPILGHNTVFWYRQTMMQGLELLAYFRNRAPLDDSGMPKDRFSAEMPDATLATLKIQPSEPRDSAVYFCASPPRPISGQPQHFGDGTRLSIL.

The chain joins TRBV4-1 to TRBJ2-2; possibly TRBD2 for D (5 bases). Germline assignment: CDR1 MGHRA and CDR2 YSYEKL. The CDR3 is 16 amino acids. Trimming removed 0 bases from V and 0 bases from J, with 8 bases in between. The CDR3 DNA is TGCGCCAGCAGCCAAGAACAGAGGGCGAACACCGGGGAGCTGTTTTTT. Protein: CASSQEQRANTGELFF.

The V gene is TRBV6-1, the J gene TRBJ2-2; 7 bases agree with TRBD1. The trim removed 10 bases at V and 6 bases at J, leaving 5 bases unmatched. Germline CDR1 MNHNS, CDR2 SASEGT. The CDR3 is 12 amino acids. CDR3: CATLTGPGELFF. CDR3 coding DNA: TGTGCCACCCTGACAGGGCCCGGGGAGCTGTTTTTT.

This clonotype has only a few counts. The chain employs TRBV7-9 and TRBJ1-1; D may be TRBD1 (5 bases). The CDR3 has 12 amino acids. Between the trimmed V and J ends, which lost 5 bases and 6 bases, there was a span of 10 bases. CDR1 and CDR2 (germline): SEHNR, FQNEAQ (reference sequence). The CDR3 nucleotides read TGTGCCAGCAGCCCAGGGTCTCCTGAAGCTTTCTTT. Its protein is CASSPGSPEAFF.